The next 28 T cell receptor beta chains were all read from a single sample in a study of shared clonotypes between healthy human individuals. TCRdb's table, derived via immunoSEQ multiplex PCR, lists solely in-frame clones and lacks some. The sample records some 2,500,000 clones, about 90% being singletons. Material: naive CD4+ T cells from PBMCs. Indicated subset: CD45RA+ positively selected. The receptors here all came from a man in his late teens or twenties in good health. Some clones in this sample may be carry-over from other donors' samples.

V and J are TRBV18 and TRBJ1-1, with D uncertain. V was clipped by 5 bases and J by 3 bases, with 13 bases between them. The length of the CDR3 is 14 residues. CDR1 and CDR2 (germline): KGHSH, LQKENI. The CDR3 DNA is TGTGCCAGCTCAAATGCTGGGGAGGACACTGAAGCTTTCTTT. Translating gives CASSNAGEDTEAFF.

This clone was recorded only once. The chain combines TRBV14 with TRBJ2-7, with D perhaps matching TRBD1 (5 bases). The V end was cut by 0 bases, the J end by 4 bases, with 13 bases between. CDR1 and CDR2 from the germline V gene are SGHDN and FVKESK. CDR3 length: 15 amino acids. The CDR3 DNA reads as TGTGCCAGCAGCCAAGACAGGGTGCACATGTACGAGCAGTACTTC. Amino acids: CASSQDRVHMYEQYF.

V usage is TRBV5-1 and J usage is TRBJ2-2, with a weak D call TRBD1 (5 bases). CDR1 and CDR2 (germline): SGHRS, YFSETQ. This CDR3 has 15 residues. V lost 0 bases to trimming and J lost 2 bases, with 8 bases between them. CDR3: CASSLATVNTGELFF. The CDR3 nucleotides read TGCGCCAGCAGCTTGGCGACAGTAAACACCGGGGAGCTGTTTTTT.

V and J are TRBV28 and TRBJ1-2; the D gene is possibly TRBD1 (6 bases). This CDR3 comprises 15 residues. Germline lookup yields CDR1 MDHEN and CDR2 SYDVKM. V shed 2 bases and J shed 7 bases, with 17 bases lying between them. CDR3 amino acids: CASSLETTTRGGYTF. CDR3 bases: TGTGCCAGCAGTTTAGAAACTACAACCAGGGGTGGCTACACCTTC.

The gene calls are TRBV11-2 and TRBJ2-5, with 7 positions matching TRBD1. Germline CDR1 reads SGHAT; CDR2 reads FQNNGV. This CDR3 is 13 amino acids long. V lost 5 bases to trimming and J lost 2 bases; unmatched junction nucleotides: 2. The CDR3 here is CASSRTGQETQYF. The CDR3 region has the DNA TGTGCCAGCAGCCGGACAGGACAAGAGACCCAGTACTTC.

The V gene is TRBV28, the J gene TRBJ1-5, with TRBD1 identical over 10 bases. V lost 3 bases and J lost 4; bases outside the gene matches: 15. In germline, CDR1 is MDHEN, CDR2 SYDVKM. This CDR3 comprises 19 residues. The CDR3: CASSFSGTGASKGNQPQHF. Here the CDR3 DNA reads TGTGCCAGCAGTTTCTCTGGGACAGGGGCCTCCAAGGGGAATCAGCCCCAGCATTTT.

The chain links TRBV5-4 to TRBJ2-5, with 7 positions matching TRBD1. This CDR3 spans 14 amino acids. V was pared by 4 bases and J by 5 bases, with 8 bases of the junction left unmatched. The V gene's germline CDR1 is SGHNT and CDR2 YYREEE (reference sequence). CDR3 sequence: CASSPGQTPETQYF. CDR3 bases: TGTGCCAGCAGCCCGGGACAGACGCCCGAGACCCAGTACTTC.

The rearrangement uses TRBV7-2 and TRBJ2-7; the D is unclear. Between the trimmed V and J ends, which lost 5 bases and 5 bases, there was a span of 4 bases. CDR3 size: 10 residues. Germline V CDR1 and CDR2: SGHTA, FQGNSA. The CDR3 here is CASSGNEQYF. In nucleotides, the CDR3 is TGTGCCAGCAGCGGGAACGAGCAGTACTTC. The complete variable domain, with remaining parts taken from reference TRBV7-2 and TRBJ2-7, reads GAGVSQSPSNKVTEKGKDVELRCDPISGHTALYWYRQSLGQGLEFLIYFQGNSAPDKSGLPSDRFSAERTGGSVSTLTIQRTQQEDSAVYLCASSGNEQYFGPGTRLTVT.

This chain connects TRBV7-9 to TRBJ2-1, with D possibly matching TRBD2 (5 bases). CDR3 length: 14 residues. CDR1 SEHNR and CDR2 FQNEAQ come from the germline V gene (reference sequence). V was shortened by 2 bases and J by 3 bases, with 8 bases between the two germline ends. The CDR3 region has the DNA TGTGCCAGCAGCTTAAGCGGAGTCTACAATGAGCAGTTCTTC. It specifies CASSLSGVYNEQFF. The whole variable domain, filled in from reference TRBV7-9 and TRBJ2-1, reads DTGVSQNPRHKITKRGQNVTFRCDPISEHNRLYWYRQTLGQGPEFLTYFQNEAQLEKSRLLSDRFSAERPKGSFSTLEIQRTEQGDSAMYLCASSLSGVYNEQFFGPGTRLTVL.

The chain carries TRBV5-1 and TRBJ1-2; no reliable D call. This CDR3 spans 12 amino acids. CDR1 SGHRS and CDR2 YFSETQ come from the germline V gene. V shed 3 bases and J shed 7 bases, with 10 bases lying between them. The CDR3 nucleotides read TGCGCCAGCAGCTACCGCCCTGGTGGCTACACCTTC. It translates to CASSYRPGGYTF. The whole variable domain, filled in from reference TRBV5-1 and TRBJ1-2, reads KAGVTQTPRYLIKTRGQQVTLSCSPISGHRSVSWYQQTPGQGLQFLFEYFSETQRNKGNFPGRFSGRQFSNSRSEMNVSTLELGDSALYLCASSYRPGGYTFGSGTRLTVV.

V gene TRBV30 combines with J gene TRBJ2-7; 7 nucleotides match TRBD2. The CDR3 sequence is 15 residues long. The germline V gene has CDR1 GTSNPN and CDR2 SVGIG (reference sequence). V lost 2 bases to trimming and J lost 3 bases; unmatched junction nucleotides: 10. The CDR3 DNA reads TGTGCCTGGAGTAAGGGTTGGCTAGCGGACTACGAGCAGTACTTC. It encodes CAWSKGWLADYEQYF.

This chain joins TRBV28 and TRBJ2-7; no definite D call. The V gene's germline CDR1 is MDHEN and CDR2 SYDVKM. V lost 1 base to trimming and J lost 2 bases, with 9 bases between them. There are 14 residues in the CDR3. CDR3 in DNA: TGTGCCAGCAGTTTATCGCCAGTAGCCTACGAGCAGTACTTC. This codes for CASSLSPVAYEQYF. Together with reference TRBV28 and TRBJ2-7, the CDR3 gives the full variable domain: DVKVTQSSRYLVKRTGEKVFLECVQDMDHENMFWYRQDPGLGLRLIYFSYDVKMKEKGDIPEGYSVSREKKERFSLILESASTNQTSMYLCASSLSPVAYEQYFGPGTRLTVT.

V and J are TRBV7-9 and TRBJ1-1, with D tentatively TRBD1 (6 bases). Deletions cut 6 bases from V and 5 bases from J, with 10 bases between. This CDR3 is built from 12 residues. Germline V gene lookup returns CDR1 SEHNR and CDR2 FQNEAQ (reference sequence). DNA of the CDR3: TGTGCCAGCAGTCCTACAGGGACTGAAGCTTTCTTT. Its translation: CASSPTGTEAFF.

The V and J genes are TRBV29-1 and TRBJ2-5; no clear D. The CDR3 is 14 residues long. CDR1 is SQVTM and CDR2 is ANQGSEA in the germline V gene. The germline V and J ends were trimmed by 4 bases and 5 bases, with 17 bases remaining between them. The CDR3 nucleotides are TGCAGCGTTGTAATCCGGCCAGGAGCGGAGACCCAGTACTTC. It yields the protein CSVVIRPGAETQYF.

This clone was seen a handful of times. The chain uses TRBV2 and TRBJ1-1, with 7 bases fitting TRBD1. The ends lost 6 bases at V and 7 bases at J; junction bases unmatched: 5. CDR1 is SNHLY and CDR2 is FYNNEI in the germline V gene. CDR3 length equals 12 residues. The CDR3 nucleotides read TGTGCCAGCAGGGAGGGACAGCTTGAAGCTTTCTTT. Its protein is CASREGQLEAFF.

This chain uses TRBV5-1 with TRBJ2-7; 10 bases agree with TRBD1. The V segment lost 1 base and the J segment 6 bases; nucleotides outside the gene matches: 10. There are 16 residues in the CDR3. CDR1 is SGHRS and CDR2 is YFSETQ in the germline V gene. CDR3 sequence: CASSLYAGQGSGEQYF. CDR3 sequence (DNA): TGCGCCAGCAGCTTGTATGCGGGACAGGGGTCCGGCGAGCAGTACTTC.

The chain has TRBV7-7 and TRBJ2-7; 7 positions match TRBD1. The V gene end was trimmed by 1 base and the J gene end by 0 bases; junction bases not matched to a gene: 3. Germline CDR1 SSHAT, CDR2 FNYEAQ (reference sequence). This CDR3 is 15 amino acids long. CDR3 residues: CASSLETGSSYEQYF. In DNA, the CDR3 is TGTGCCAGCAGCTTAGAGACAGGGAGCTCCTACGAGCAGTACTTC.

The J gene is TRBJ1-2, the V gene TRBV5-4; D is unresolved. The germline V and J ends were trimmed by 2 bases and 5 bases, with 13 bases remaining between them. The CDR3 has 14 residues. Germline CDR1 SGHNT, CDR2 YYREEE (reference sequence). CDR3 nucleotides: TGTGCCAGCAGCTTCACCGGAGCCTCTTATGGCTACACCTTC. Its protein is CASSFTGASYGYTF.

The chain joins TRBV6-5 to TRBJ2-7; D might be TRBD2 (5 bases). V shed 4 bases and J shed 1 base, with 17 bases lying between them. Per the germline V gene, CDR1 is MNHEY and CDR2 is SVGAGI. The CDR3 sequence is 16 residues long. The CDR3 protein is CASSSIPRDRSYEQYF. DNA for the CDR3: TGTGCCAGCAGTTCCATCCCCCGGGATAGATCCTACGAGCAGTACTTC.

The rearrangement joins TRBV29-1 to TRBJ2-1; a possible D gene is TRBD2 (6 bases). Per the germline V gene, CDR1 is SQVTM and CDR2 is ANQGSEA. This CDR3 spans 12 amino acids. V lost 4 bases and J lost 7, with 11 bases in between. In DNA, the CDR3 is TGCAGCGTTGGGCGGGATAGGAATGAGCAGTTCTTC. This encodes CSVGRDRNEQFF.

A word on this clone: Other nucleotide sequences in the sample specify the same CDR3. The rearrangement links TRBV5-1 to TRBJ1-1; perhaps TRBD1 as D (5 bases). Trimming took off 0 bases at V and 4 bases at J, with 10 bases between the two ends. Germline loops: CDR1 SGHRS, CDR2 YFSETQ. The CDR3 has 14 residues. CDR3 DNA sequence: TGCGCCAGCAGCTTGGTTGGGGCCGGCACTGAAGCTTTCTTT. Translating it yields CASSLVGAGTEAFF.

The chain uses TRBV9 and TRBJ1-1, with D possibly TRBD1 on 6 matching bases. There are 13 residues in the CDR3. Trimming left V 1 base short and J 3 bases short, with 7 bases between. Germline loops: CDR1 SGDLS, CDR2 YYNGEE. The CDR3 region is CASSVQGYTEAFF. CDR3 in DNA: TGTGCCAGCAGCGTACAGGGGTACACTGAAGCTTTCTTT.

V is TRBV28 and J is TRBJ1-1; D uncertain. Germline V lookup: CDR1 MDHEN, CDR2 SYDVKM. The CDR3 runs to 11 residues. V shed 4 bases and J shed 7 bases, with 7 bases lying between them. CDR3 amino acids: CASSSNLEAFF. In DNA form, the CDR3 reads TGTGCCAGCAGTTCCAACCTTGAAGCTTTCTTT.

The rearrangement links TRBV6-6 to TRBJ1-1; TRBD1 is a possible D gene (6 bases). Trimming cost V 5 bases and J 0 bases, with 16 bases left between them. The CDR3 has 16 amino acids. Looked up from germline, CDR1 is MNHNY and CDR2 is SVGAGI (reference sequence). The chain's CDR3 is CASSQDGTIMNTEAFF. CDR3 nucleotide sequence: TGTGCCAGCAGTCAGGACGGGACAATTATGAACACTGAAGCTTTCTTT.

This chain connects TRBV25-1 to TRBJ2-3; 9 positions agree with TRBD2. The CDR3 is made up of 14 amino acids. The V gene's germline CDR1 is MGHDK and CDR2 SYGVNS. V shed 6 bases, J shed 5 bases, and the junction held 6 bases outside the gene matches. CDR3 sequence (DNA): TGTGCCAGCAGGCTAGCGGGATGGATAGATACGCAGTATTTT. Its protein product is CASRLAGWIDTQYF.

This chain joins TRBV5-3 and TRBJ1-2; possible D gene TRBD1, 5 bases. TRBV5-3 is classed as an ORF, of uncertain function. V shed 6 bases and J shed 8 bases, with 14 bases lying between them. This CDR3 has 12 amino acids. CDR3 region: CARNPGGGGYTF. CDR3 nucleotides: TGTGCCAGAAATCCGGGGGGAGGCGGCTACACCTTC.

The chain employs TRBV28 and TRBJ1-5; D ambiguous. The CDR3 spans 16 residues. Germline V gene sequence: CDR1 MDHEN, CDR2 SYDVKM. Trimming removed 3 bases from V and 6 bases from J, with 18 bases in between. The CDR3 DNA follows: TGTGCCAGCAGTTTCACCCAGACCTTGGGCGGTCAGCCCCAGCATTTT. Its protein is CASSFTQTLGGQPQHF. The full variable domain, in which reference TRBV28 and TRBJ1-5 provide the parts outside the CDR3, is DVKVTQSSRYLVKRTGEKVFLECVQDMDHENMFWYRQDPGLGLRLIYFSYDVKMKEKGDIPEGYSVSREKKERFSLILESASTNQTSMYLCASSFTQTLGGQPQHFGDGTRLSIL.

The V gene is TRBV6-6, the J gene TRBJ1-1, with a possible D match to TRBD1 (5 bases). V lost 4 bases, J lost 7 bases, and 10 bases lay in between. From germline, CDR1 is MNHNY and CDR2 SVGAGI (reference sequence). The CDR3 is 12 amino acids. The CDR3 DNA follows: TGTGCCAGCAGTTCGACAGAGGGTGAAGCTTTCTTT. It codes for CASSSTEGEAFF.